Presented here are 10 T cell receptor beta chains from one specimen sequenced in a study of cytomegalovirus exposure and HLA in healthy donors. Primers: 60 Vbeta forward and 13 Jbeta reverse. Measured with immunoSEQ multiplex PCR; TCRdb has only the in-frame clones, and not every one. The sample holds some 140,000 clones, roughly 80% seen once. Sequencing used PBMCs. These receptors all come from a man aged 18 to 29 in good health and CMV-seronegative.

This chain joins TRBV4-2 and TRBJ2-5; 12 bases match TRBD2. The CDR3 covers 16 residues. Germline V CDR1 and CDR2: LGHNA, YNFKEQ. J gave up 4 bases and V 4 bases, and 7 bases lay outside the gene matches. The CDR3 loop is CASSPGLAGTPETQYF. CDR3 bases: TGTGCCAGCAGCCCCGGACTAGCGGGAACCCCAGAGACCCAGTACTTC.

The genes are TRBV2 and TRBJ1-2, with TRBD1 matching 11 bases. The CDR3 is made up of 17 amino acids. Per the germline V gene, CDR1 is SNHLY and CDR2 is FYNNEI. The J segment lost 7 bases and the V segment lost 6 bases, leaving 16 bases of the junction unmatched. The CDR3 loop is CASSIFSPGTGGGGYTF. The CDR3 DNA follows: TGTGCCAGCAGCATATTCTCCCCCGGGACAGGGGGTGGTGGCTACACCTTC. Combining the CDR3 with reference TRBV2 and TRBJ1-2 gives the whole variable domain EPEVTQTPSHQVTQMGQEVILRCVPISNHLYFYWYRQILGQKVEFLVSFYNNEISEKSEIFDDQFSVERPDGSNFTLKIRSTKLEDSAMYFCASSIFSPGTGGGGYTFGSGTRLTVV.

This chain uses TRBV19 with TRBJ1-1; D call uncertain. V gave up 6 bases and J gave up 11 bases, with 16 bases separating them. This CDR3 comprises 12 residues. Germline values: CDR1 LNHDA, CDR2 SQIVND (reference sequence). DNA for the CDR3: TGTGCCAGTAGCATATCGGGGTCAGCGGCTTTCTTT. Translation gives CASSISGSAAFF.

The sample holds one count of this clone. V usage is TRBV27 and J usage is TRBJ1-5; D remains ambiguous. The CDR3 contains 17 residues. The germline CDR1 and CDR2 sequences are MNHEY and SMNVEV (reference sequence). Trimming cost V 5 bases and J 1 base, with 18 bases left between them. In nucleotides, the CDR3 is TGTGCCAGCAGTCCATGGCTCTCAGGAGGGAGCAATCAGCCCCAGCATTTT. It specifies CASSPWLSGGSNQPQHF.

The count of this clone is one. V gene TRBV29-1 combines with J gene TRBJ1-2, with 9 bases that match TRBD1. This CDR3 spans 12 amino acids. Germline V CDR1 and CDR2: SQVTM, ANQGSEA. The J segment lost 7 bases and the V segment lost 3 bases, leaving 3 bases of the junction unmatched. The CDR3 DNA reads TGCAGCGTTGAGGACAGGGGACGTGGCTACACCTTC. Its protein product is CSVEDRGRGYTF.

In DNA form, the CDR3 reads TGTGCCAGCGGAGCGCAAAACACTGAAGCTTTCTTT. The encoded protein is CASGAQNTEAFF. The rearrangement links TRBV7-9 to TRBJ1-1; D call uncertain. Germline V CDR1 and CDR2: SEHNR, FQNEAQ (reference sequence). V dropped 8 bases and J dropped 2 bases, with 9 bases sitting between them. The CDR3 contains 12 residues.

This clone has just a few counts. V gene TRBV6-5 combines with J gene TRBJ2-7; D is unclear. CDR1 is MNHEY and CDR2 is SVGAGI in the germline V gene. With 8 bases removed from V and 0 bases from J, the gap between germline ends came to 14 bases. The CDR3 is made up of 14 amino acids. Here the CDR3 DNA reads TGTGCCAGCCACCCCGGTCGAGGCTCCTACGAGCAGTACTTC. This translates into CASHPGRGSYEQYF.

The chain recombines TRBV5-1 with TRBJ2-3; D remains ambiguous. From germline, CDR1 is SGHRS and CDR2 YFSETQ. There are 13 residues in the CDR3. The germline V and J ends were trimmed by 4 bases and 4 bases, with 10 bases remaining between them. The CDR3 protein is CASSLRSADTQYF. The CDR3 nucleotides read TGCGCCAGCAGCCTGCGAAGTGCAGATACGCAGTATTTT.

The V call is TRBV30, the J call TRBJ1-2, with D unresolved. The CDR3 has 14 residues. Trimming took off 2 bases at V and 1 base at J, with 11 bases between the two ends. Germline assignment: CDR1 GTSNPN and CDR2 SVGIG (reference sequence). CDR3 DNA sequence: TGTGCCTGGAGTACGTCAGGCTTTAACTATGGCTACACCTTC. Its translation is CAWSTSGFNYGYTF.

This chain uses TRBV7-9 with TRBJ2-6; D unresolved. This CDR3 spans 13 amino acids. Looked up from germline, CDR1 is SEHNR and CDR2 is FQNEAQ (reference sequence). V dropped 5 bases and J dropped 1 base, with 3 bases sitting between them. In DNA, the CDR3 is TGTGCCAGCAGCCAGTCTGGGGCCAACGTCCTGACTTTC. This encodes CASSQSGANVLTF.